Described below is a single TCR beta chain sequence and its context. The clone's antigen remains unknown. There are no base qualities to consult, and no much larger clone falls within one base. This specimen belongs to a study of OX40 agonist ivuxolimab in advanced cancers. Broadly, across the study: Ivuxolimab, which targeted the costimulatory receptor OX40 (CD134), was an agonistic, fully human IgG2 monoclonal antibody. Intravenous ivuxolimab was administered to patients every 2 weeks at six dose levels: 0.01, 0.1, 0.3, 1.5, 3 and 10 mg/kg. Prior anti-PD-1, anti-PD-L1 or anti-CTLA-4 therapy was permitted, and checkpoint inhibitors had been received by about 37% of dose-escalation patients. Of the approximately 50 patients in dose escalation, about 19 had hepatocellular carcinoma, some 15 had melanoma, 9 had renal cell carcinoma and 9 had head and neck cancer. Peripheral TCRbeta sequencing was intended to test whether TCR sequence diversity was altered and clonal T-cell expansion was caused by ivuxolimab. Partial responses occurred in three dose-escalation patients: two with cutaneous melanoma and one with hepatocellular carcinoma. The monotherapy dose-escalation portion (N of about 50 patients) of the phase I ivuxolimab trial is reported in the paper. In the dose-escalation cohort, roughly four fifths of patients were male, and the mean age was around 60 years, with a range of about 20 to 79. What the work shows at the level of the full study, not this receptor alone: The antigen specificity of the clonally expanded peripheral T cells was not determined. In partial responders in the 0.1-3.0 mg/kg groups, normalized peripheral clonal expansion was found to be among the lowest, especially among CD8+ T cells. At doses of 0.1 to 3.0 mg/kg, clonal expansion of both CD4+ and CD8+ blood T cells was observed from baseline to week 6. After ivuxolimab, more expanded clones were found on average in CD8+ T cells than in CD4+ T cells. Low levels of normalized T-cell clonal expansion were also shown by some nonresponding patients.

Patients with a history of autoimmune disease or receiving systemic immunosuppression were excluded from the trial. Peripheral blood for TCR sequencing was collected from all dose cohorts at baseline, on cycle 4 day 1, and on cycle 7 day 1. Samples came from an open-label, multicenter, first-in-human phase I dose-escalation trial of ivuxolimab. Adults with locally advanced or metastatic melanoma, renal cell, hepatocellular, or head and neck squamous cell carcinoma were enrolled in the trial. Before TCR sequencing, CD4+ and CD8+ T cells were separately sorted from peripheral blood. The CDR3, cysteine through phenylalanine, is 14 amino acids long. Kept here is only the CDR3 DNA, which spans 42 bases and is read in frame from base 1. For CDR1 and CDR2, the germline V gene lists SGHRS and YFSETQ. The germline ends are 10 bases apart after V is trimmed by 0 bases and J by 6 bases. Genomic DNA was isolated from the sorted cells so that the TCRbeta CDR3 region could be sequenced. TCRbeta CDR3 regions were sequenced using the immunoSEQ Assay. TCRdb retrieved this table from immuneACCESS and kept in-frame rearrangements only. Not all clones are present; in checked studies, unresolved V genes account for under half, and no reason is known for the remainder. The sample contains about 33,000 clones, about 88% of them found a single time. Jointly, the top ten make up about 4% of the sample.

The TCR sequence derives from an adult with an advanced solid tumor such as melanoma, head and neck, liver or kidney cancer. The sequenced sample was CD4+ or CD8+ T cells sorted from blood, obtained in a trial of the OX40 agonist ivuxolimab. The V gene is TRBV5-1 and the J gene is TRBJ2-1; a tentative D match to TRBD2 spans 6 bases. The CDR3 amino acid sequence is: CASSLVQLANEQFF. The DNA is TGCGCCAGCAGCTTGGTTCAACTAGCCAATGAGCAGTTCTTC.